Each of the 21 T cell receptor beta chains below was sequenced from the same sample in a study of cytomegalovirus exposure and HLA in healthy donors. Both 60 Vbeta primers and 13 Jbeta primers went into the PCR. Here immunoSEQ multiplex PCR was the method, and the copy in TCRdb shows in-frame clones only, minus some. The sample gives 150,000 to 160,000 clones, 70% to 90% of which show up once; 2.3% is in the top ten. The sequenced material came from PBMCs. Source of these receptors: a woman between 18 and 29 years old in good health and CMV-seronegative.

This clone was seen once. The genes are TRBV7-9 and TRBJ1-6, with 11 bases that match TRBD1. J lost 9 bases, V lost 0 bases, and 4 bases had no gene match. The V gene's germline CDR1 is SEHNR and CDR2 FQNEAQ (reference sequence). This CDR3 contains 16 residues. The CDR3 is CASSLAGQGDGSPLHF. The CDR3 DNA is TGTGCCAGCAGCTTAGCGGGACAGGGGGATGGTTCACCCCTCCACTTT.

The rearrangement links TRBV2 to TRBJ2-7; TRBD2 might be the D (6 bases). From germline, CDR1 is SNHLY and CDR2 FYNNEI. V lost 2 bases and J 7 bases, leaving 18 bases between the germline ends. The CDR3 spans 15 residues. CDR3 nucleotides: TGTGCCAGCAGTGAACAAGCGGGCAACCCCAGGGAGCAGTACTTC. Its translation: CASSEQAGNPREQYF.

The chain uses TRBV6-1 and TRBJ2-1; weak D call: TRBD2 (5 bases). V gave up 8 bases and J gave up 2 bases, with 16 bases separating them. Germline V gives CDR1 MNHNS, CDR2 SASEGT. The CDR3 is made up of 15 amino acids. The CDR3 sequence: CASANGWGAYNEQFF. CDR3 DNA sequence: TGTGCCAGCGCCAACGGCTGGGGAGCCTACAATGAGCAGTTCTTC.

This sequence joins TRBV5-1 and TRBJ2-5; the match to TRBD1 covers 11 bases. Germline V gives CDR1 SGHRS, CDR2 YFSETQ. CDR3 length: 14 amino acids. V lost 2 bases, J lost 7 bases, and 4 bases stayed unmatched. The CDR3, as DNA: TGCGCCAGCAGCTTCGGTGGACAGGGGGCGACCCAGTACTTC. Translation: CASSFGGQGATQYF.

The rearrangement joins TRBV5-4 to TRBJ2-2; 10 nucleotides line up with TRBD2. The trim removed 3 bases at V and 4 bases at J, leaving 6 bases unmatched. Germline loops: CDR1 SGHNT, CDR2 YYREEE (reference sequence). CDR3 size: 16 residues. The CDR3 nucleotides are TGTGCCAGCAGCTCCTCTAGCGGGAGCCCCACCGGGGAGCTGTTTTTT. Its translation is CASSSSSGSPTGELFF.

The rearrangement uses TRBV28 and TRBJ1-5; weak D call: TRBD1 (5 bases). Germline V lookup: CDR1 MDHEN, CDR2 SYDVKM. The length of the CDR3 is 13 residues. The V end lost 7 bases, the J end lost 3 bases, and 10 bases lay between the germline ends. The CDR3, as DNA: TGTGCCAGCACCTGGGGCTCCAATCAGCCCCAGCATTTT. Its translation: CASTWGSNQPQHF.

The CDR3 protein is CAWSVEFLNSPLHF. The CDR3 DNA reads TGTGCCTGGAGTGTAGAGTTCCTCAATTCACCCCTCCACTTT. The chain has TRBV30 and TRBJ1-6, with D uncertain. This CDR3 has 14 residues. Per germline, CDR1 GTSNPN and CDR2 SVGIG (reference sequence). V was shortened by 0 bases and J by 7 bases, with 10 bases between the two germline ends.

This chain links TRBV6-1 with TRBJ2-3, with D possibly matching TRBD2 (5 bases). The CDR3 totals 14 residues. CDR1 and CDR2 from the germline V gene are MNHNS and SASEGT. Trimming took 7 bases from V and 3 from J, leaving 14 bases between them. The CDR3, as DNA: TGTGCCAGCATTTCGGTGCCGGGGACAGATACGCAGTATTTT. This sequence encodes CASISVPGTDTQYF.

This clone appeared a single time. The chain is built from TRBV28 and TRBJ2-3; 7 bases are a match to TRBD2. This CDR3 has 15 amino acids. Germline CDR1 and CDR2: MDHEN and SYDVKM. V lost 8 bases to trimming and J lost 0 bases; unmatched junction nucleotides: 8. The CDR3 nucleotides read TGTGCCAGCCCCCCGGGAGGCGGAAGCACAGATACGCAGTATTTT. This sequence encodes CASPPGGGSTDTQYF.

The chain employs TRBV28 and TRBJ1-4; TRBD1 might be the D (6 bases). The V end lost 6 bases, the J end lost 7 bases, and 12 bases lay between the germline ends. This CDR3 spans 13 amino acids. Looked up from germline, CDR1 is MDHEN and CDR2 is SYDVKM. The CDR3 loop is CASRQQGAEKLFF. As DNA, the CDR3 is TGTGCCAGCAGGCAACAGGGAGCTGAAAAACTGTTTTTT.

This clone was observed a handful of times. This chain uses TRBV28 with TRBJ1-2, with D perhaps matching TRBD1 (6 bases). The CDR3 has 15 residues. Per the germline V gene, CDR1 is MDHEN and CDR2 is SYDVKM. V was clipped by 2 bases and J by 7 bases, with 17 bases between them. CDR3 region: CASSLVRAGASGYTF. CDR3 DNA sequence: TGTGCCAGCAGTTTAGTACGAGCAGGGGCTAGTGGCTACACCTTC.

This chain joins TRBV4-1 and TRBJ1-6; 9 bases line up with TRBD1. Losses at the gene ends were 0 bases for V and 7 bases for J; bases not matched to a gene: 4. The germline V gene has CDR1 MGHRA and CDR2 YSYEKL. The CDR3 runs to 16 residues. The CDR3 is CASSQDPGTGNSPLHF. The DNA of the CDR3 is TGCGCCAGCAGCCAAGATCCCGGGACAGGGAATTCACCCCTCCACTTT.

The V call is TRBV7-2, the J call TRBJ2-5, with 11 bases lining up with TRBD2. The CDR3 runs 14 residues. Germline V CDR1 and CDR2: SGHTA, FQGNSA. The J segment lost 3 bases and the V segment lost 3 bases, leaving 0 bases of the junction unmatched. CDR3 DNA: TGTGCCAGCAGCTTTAGCGGGGGGGAAGAGACCCAGTACTTC. It is translated as CASSFSGGEETQYF.

This clone was picked up a small number of times. V and J are TRBV10-1 and TRBJ2-7, with 7 nucleotides matching TRBD1. The V gene end was trimmed by 3 bases and the J gene end by 2 bases; junction bases not matched to a gene: 13. The CDR3 contains 17 residues. Germline CDR1 is WNHNN and CDR2 is SYGVQD (reference sequence). In DNA form, the CDR3 reads TGCGCCAGCAGTGACCTCCACCGGCGACAGGGTACCTACGAGCAGTACTTC. As protein: CASSDLHRRQGTYEQYF.

The rearrangement uses TRBV7-8 and TRBJ2-1; possibly TRBD2 for D (5 bases). Germline CDR1 and CDR2: SGHVS and FQNEAQ. The CDR3 spans 14 residues. With 7 bases removed from V and 2 bases from J, the gap between germline ends came to 12 bases. The chain's CDR3 is CASNAEGAYNEQFF. The CDR3 DNA is TGTGCCAGCAACGCTGAGGGTGCCTACAATGAGCAGTTCTTC.

V and J are TRBV19 and TRBJ2-3, with D possibly matching TRBD1 (5 bases). The germline V and J ends were trimmed by 5 bases and 5 bases, with 17 bases remaining between them. The CDR3 is made up of 15 amino acids. CDR1 and CDR2 (germline): LNHDA, SQIVND (reference sequence). CDR3 residues: CASSPGYSSRDTQYF. The CDR3 DNA follows: TGTGCCAGTAGTCCAGGGTATTCAAGTAGAGATACGCAGTATTTT.

The gene calls are TRBV29-1 and TRBJ2-2; D remains unclear. V was cut by 6 bases and J by 4 bases, with 12 bases left in between. Germline values: CDR1 SQVTM, CDR2 ANQGSEA. CDR3 length equals 13 residues. The CDR3 sequence: CSVLTPGTGELFF. The CDR3, as DNA: TGCAGCGTCTTGACCCCGGGCACCGGGGAGCTGTTTTTT.

The chain couples TRBV19 to TRBJ1-5, with 9 bases that match TRBD1. The trim removed 3 bases at V and 4 bases at J, leaving 4 bases unmatched. The CDR3 spans 15 residues. Looked up from germline, CDR1 is LNHDA and CDR2 is SQIVND (reference sequence). The chain's CDR3 is CASSIGGTGNQPQHF. The CDR3 nucleotides read TGTGCCAGTAGTATTGGTGGGACAGGGAATCAGCCCCAGCATTTT.

This sequence joins TRBV7-6 and TRBJ2-1, with D possibly being TRBD2 (5 bases). This CDR3 has 13 residues. The germline V and J ends were trimmed by 5 bases and 13 bases, with 18 bases remaining between them. CDR1 and CDR2 (germline): SGHVS, FNYEAQ. CDR3 sequence (DNA): TGTGCCAGCAGCGCTAGGAGCCGGGATAACCAGTTCTTC. It codes for CASSARSRDNQFF.

The chain employs TRBV28 and TRBJ2-4, with a tentative D call TRBD1 (6 bases). This CDR3 region has 15 residues. V was shortened by 3 bases and J by 6 bases, with 15 bases between the two germline ends. Germline V gene sequence: CDR1 MDHEN, CDR2 SYDVKM. The CDR3 protein is CASSLESGALNIQYF. The CDR3 DNA is TGTGCCAGCAGTTTGGAATCAGGGGCTCTAAACATTCAGTACTTC. Drawing the rest from reference TRBV28 and TRBJ2-4, the complete variable domain is DVKVTQSSRYLVKRTGEKVFLECVQDMDHENMFWYRQDPGLGLRLIYFSYDVKMKEKGDIPEGYSVSREKKERFSLILESASTNQTSMYLCASSLESGALNIQYFGAGTRLSVL.

V and J are TRBV28 and TRBJ2-1, with 12 bases aligning to TRBD2. The CDR3 covers 16 residues. V shed 5 bases, J shed 0 bases, and the junction held 2 bases outside the gene matches. Per the germline V gene, CDR1 is MDHEN and CDR2 is SYDVKM. DNA for the CDR3: TGTGCCAGCAGTGTGACTAGCGGGGGCTCCTACAATGAGCAGTTCTTC. As protein: CASSVTSGGSYNEQFF.